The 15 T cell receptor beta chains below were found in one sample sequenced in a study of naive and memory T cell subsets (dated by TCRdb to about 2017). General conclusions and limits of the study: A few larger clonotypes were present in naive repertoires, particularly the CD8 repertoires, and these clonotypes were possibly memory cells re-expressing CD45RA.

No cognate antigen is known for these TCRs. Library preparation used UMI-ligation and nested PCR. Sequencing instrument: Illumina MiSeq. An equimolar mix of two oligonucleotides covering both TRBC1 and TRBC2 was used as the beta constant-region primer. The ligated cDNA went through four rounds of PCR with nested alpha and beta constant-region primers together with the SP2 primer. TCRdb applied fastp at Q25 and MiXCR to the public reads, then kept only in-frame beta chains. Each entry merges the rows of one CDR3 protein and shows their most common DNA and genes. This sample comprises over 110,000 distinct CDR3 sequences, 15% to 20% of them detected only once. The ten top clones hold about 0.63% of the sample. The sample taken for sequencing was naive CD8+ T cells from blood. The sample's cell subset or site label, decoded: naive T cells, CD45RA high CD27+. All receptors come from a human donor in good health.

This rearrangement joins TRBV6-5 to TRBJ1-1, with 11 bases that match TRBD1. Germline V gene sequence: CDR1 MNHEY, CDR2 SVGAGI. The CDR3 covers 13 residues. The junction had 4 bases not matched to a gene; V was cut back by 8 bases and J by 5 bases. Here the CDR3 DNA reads TGTGCCAGCGGGACAGGGGGTTGGACTGAAGCTTTCTTT. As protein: CASGTGGWTEAFF.

The CDR3 nucleotides read TGTGCCAGCAGCTTTGGCGGGAATCCCTACAATGAGCAGTTCTTC. Its translation is CASSFGGNPYNEQFF. The chain recombines TRBV7-6 with TRBJ2-1; D might be TRBD2 (6 bases). CDR1 SGHVS and CDR2 FNYEAQ come from the germline V gene. Trimming cost V 3 bases and J 2 bases, with 11 bases left between them. This CDR3 contains 15 residues. The full variable domain, in which reference TRBV7-6 and TRBJ2-1 provide the parts outside the CDR3, is GAGVSQSPRYKVTKRGQDVALRCDPISGHVSLYWYRQALGQGPEFLTYFNYEAQQDKSGLPNDRFSAERPEGSISTLTIQRTEQRDSAMYRCASSFGGNPYNEQFFGPGTRLTVL.

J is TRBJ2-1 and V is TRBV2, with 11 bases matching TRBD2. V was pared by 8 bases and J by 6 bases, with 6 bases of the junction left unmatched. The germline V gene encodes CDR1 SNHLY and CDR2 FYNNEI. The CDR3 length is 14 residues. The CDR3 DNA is TGTGCCAGCGTTAGCGGGAGGGCCGCCAATGAGCAGTTCTTC. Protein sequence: CASVSGRAANEQFF.

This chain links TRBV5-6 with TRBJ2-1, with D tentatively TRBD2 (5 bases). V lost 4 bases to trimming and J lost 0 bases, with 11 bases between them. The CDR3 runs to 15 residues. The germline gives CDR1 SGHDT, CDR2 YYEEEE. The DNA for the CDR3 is TGTGCCAGCAGCCCCCCGGGGAGCTCCTACAATGAGCAGTTCTTC. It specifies CASSPPGSSYNEQFF.

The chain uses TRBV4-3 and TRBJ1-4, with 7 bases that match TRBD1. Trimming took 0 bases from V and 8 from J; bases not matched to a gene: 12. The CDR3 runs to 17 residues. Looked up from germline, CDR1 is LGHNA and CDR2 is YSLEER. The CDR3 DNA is TGCGCCAGCAGCCAAGACAACGCGAGGGGGCCTTGGGAAAAACTGTTTTTT. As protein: CASSQDNARGPWEKLFF.

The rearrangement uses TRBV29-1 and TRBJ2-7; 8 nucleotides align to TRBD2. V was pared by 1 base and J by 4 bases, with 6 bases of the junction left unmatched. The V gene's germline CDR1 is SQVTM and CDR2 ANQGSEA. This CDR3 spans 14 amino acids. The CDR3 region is CSVEVEAGGYEQYF. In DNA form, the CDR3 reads TGCAGCGTTGAAGTCGAGGCGGGAGGTTACGAGCAGTACTTC.

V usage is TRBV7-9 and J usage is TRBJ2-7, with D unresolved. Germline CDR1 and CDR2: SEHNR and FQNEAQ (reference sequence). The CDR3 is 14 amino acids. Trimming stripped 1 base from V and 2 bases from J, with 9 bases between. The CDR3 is CASSLDYATYEQYF. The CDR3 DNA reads TGTGCCAGCAGCTTAGACTATGCCACCTACGAGCAGTACTTC.

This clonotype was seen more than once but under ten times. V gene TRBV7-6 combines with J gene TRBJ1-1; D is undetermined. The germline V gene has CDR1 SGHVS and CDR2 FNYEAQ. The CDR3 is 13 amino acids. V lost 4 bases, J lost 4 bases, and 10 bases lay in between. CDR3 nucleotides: TGTGCCAGCAGCTCACCCCCCTCCACTGAAGCTTTCTTT. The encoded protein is CASSSPPSTEAFF.

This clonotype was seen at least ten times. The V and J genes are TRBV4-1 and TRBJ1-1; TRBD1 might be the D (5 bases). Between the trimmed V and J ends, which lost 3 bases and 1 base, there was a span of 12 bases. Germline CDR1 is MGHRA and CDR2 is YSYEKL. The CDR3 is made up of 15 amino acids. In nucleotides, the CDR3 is TGCGCCAGCAGCCAGGTGGCAGGGCCGAACACTGAAGCTTTCTTT. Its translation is CASSQVAGPNTEAFF.

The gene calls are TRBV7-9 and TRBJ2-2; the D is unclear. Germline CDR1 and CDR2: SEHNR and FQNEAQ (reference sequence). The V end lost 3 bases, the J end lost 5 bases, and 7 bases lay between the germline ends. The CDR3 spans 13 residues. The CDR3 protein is CASSLSGTGELFF. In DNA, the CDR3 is TGTGCCAGCAGCTTGTCTGGTACCGGGGAGCTGTTTTTT.

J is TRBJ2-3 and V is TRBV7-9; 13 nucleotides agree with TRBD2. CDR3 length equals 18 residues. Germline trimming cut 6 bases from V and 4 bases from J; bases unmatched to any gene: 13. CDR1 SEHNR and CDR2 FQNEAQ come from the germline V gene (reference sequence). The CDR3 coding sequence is TGTGCCAGCAGTTCTTGGACTAGCGGGAGACTCGGTGCAGATACGCAGTATTTT. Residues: CASSSWTSGRLGADTQYF.

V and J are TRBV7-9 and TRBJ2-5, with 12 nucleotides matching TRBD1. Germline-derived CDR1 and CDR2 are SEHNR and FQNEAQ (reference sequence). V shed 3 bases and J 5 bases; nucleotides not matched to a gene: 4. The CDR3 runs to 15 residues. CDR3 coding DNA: TGTGCCAGCAGCTTGGGGACAGGGGGCCGTGAGACCCAGTACTTC. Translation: CASSLGTGGRETQYF.

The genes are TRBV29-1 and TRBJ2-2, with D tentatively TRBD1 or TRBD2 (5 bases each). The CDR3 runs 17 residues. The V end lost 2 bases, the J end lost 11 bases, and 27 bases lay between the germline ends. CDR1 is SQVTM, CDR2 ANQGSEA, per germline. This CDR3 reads CSVEIMVGASTRVELFF. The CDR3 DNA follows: TGCAGCGTTGAAATAATGGTCGGGGCGAGTACGAGAGTTGAGCTGTTTTTT.

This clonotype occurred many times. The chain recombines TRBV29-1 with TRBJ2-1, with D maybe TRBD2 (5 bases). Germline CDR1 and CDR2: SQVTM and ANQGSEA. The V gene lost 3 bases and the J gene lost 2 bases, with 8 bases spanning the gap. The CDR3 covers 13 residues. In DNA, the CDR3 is TGCAGCGTTGACGGGGTCACCTACAATGAGCAGTTCTTC. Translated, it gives CSVDGVTYNEQFF.

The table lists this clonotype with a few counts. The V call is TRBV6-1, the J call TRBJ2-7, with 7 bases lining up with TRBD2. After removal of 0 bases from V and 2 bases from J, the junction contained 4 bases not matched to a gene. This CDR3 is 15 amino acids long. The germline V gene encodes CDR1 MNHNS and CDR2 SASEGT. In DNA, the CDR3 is TGTGCCAGCAGTGAAGCCCGGGAGGCAACCTACGAGCAGTACTTC. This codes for CASSEAREATYEQYF.